Included here is one T cell receptor beta chain sequence, with context. This sample was included in a study of blood T cell repertoires in COVID-19. The CDR3 extends over 13 amino acids. The V and J ends lost 2 bases and 7 bases respectively, with 11 bases between them. Germline CDR1 reads LNHNV; CDR2 reads YYDKDF (reference sequence). Profiling relied on immunoSEQ multiplex PCR, and the TCRdb table lists in-frame clones only, not all of them. The data hold about 200,000 clones, with around four fifths observed a single time. Sequences were obtained from PBMCs or T cells enriched from blood (not recorded which). The chain is built from TRBV15 and TRBJ1-1; D remains unclear. The sequence came from a man in his forties who had recovered from COVID-19. CDR3 nucleotides: TGTGCCACCAGCAGAAACGTAGATGGTGAAGCTTTCTTT. This translates into CATSRNVDGEAFF.